Listed below are T cell receptor beta chains from one sample, sequenced in a study of blood T cell repertoires in COVID-19. Sequencing was performed with immunoSEQ multiplex PCR; in TCRdb, only in-frame clones are kept and a portion is missing. The profile shows tens of thousands of clones, approximately 90% of them singletons. The material sequenced was peripheral blood. These TCRs come from a human donor in a cohort sampled during active COVID-19. Both conserved end residues are part of each CDR3. D genes are given only for firm matches. Only some rows state a clone size, as once, few, many or a class for expanded clones.

TRBV19	TRBJ2-7	.	TRBD1	TGTGCCAGTCTGGACAGGGGGTCGGACGAGCAGTACTTC	CASLDRGSDEQYF
TRBV6-5	TRBJ1-6	.	TRBD1	TGTGCCAGCAGTTACACGACAGGGCGGAATTCACCCCTCCACTTT	CASSYTTGRNSPLHF
TRBV20-1	TRBJ1-1	.	.	TGCAGTGCTGCTGGGCCACTGAATGCTTTCTTT	CSAAGPLNAFF
TRBV6-4	TRBJ2-3	.	.	TGTGCCAGCAGTGACGAGAGTCTGTGGGCCCCCCAGGATACGCAGTATTTT	CASSDESLWAPQDTQYF
TRBV6-5	TRBJ1-1	.	.	TGTGCCAGCTCATTGGCCCCTGTGGGGCCTGAAGCTTTCTTT	CASSLAPVGPEAFF
TRBV19	TRBJ2-7	few	.	TGTGCCAGTACCGAGAGGAGTGGCTACGAGCAGTACTTC	CASTERSGYEQYF
TRBV9	TRBJ1-1	.	TRBD1	TGTGCCAGCAGCGTAGGGGGACAGGGTAGTATTGAAGCTTTCTTT	CASSVGGQGSIEAFF
TRBV7-3	TRBJ2-7	.	.	TGTGCCAGCAGCCTGGGAGGGGGTGGCGACGAGCAGTACTTC	CASSLGGGGDEQYF
TRBV5-6	TRBJ1-1	.	.	TGTGCCAGCAGCTTGTTCCGACAGGCTGAAGCTTTCTTT	CASSLFRQAEAFF
TRBV28	TRBJ2-2	.	TRBD1	TGTGCCACCCCGGGACAGGGAACCGGGGAGCTGTTTTTT	CATPGQGTGELFF
TRBV9	TRBJ1-1	.	.	TGTGCCAGCAGCGTAGTCCCGGGACAAATGAACACTGAAGCTTTCTTT	CASSVVPGQMNTEAFF
TRBV4-3	TRBJ1-1	.	.	TGCGCCAGCAGCCAAGATGTTCGGGGGACTGAAGCTTTCTTT	CASSQDVRGTEAFF
TRBV7-2	TRBJ1-2	.	TRBD1	TGTGCCAGCAGCTTAGCGTTTGACAGGGGATCGGGGGGCTACACCTTC	CASSLAFDRGSGGYTF
TRBV20-1	TRBJ1-2	.	.	TGCAGTGCTTACAGTATTTATGGCTACACCTTC	CSAYSIYGYTF
TRBV30	TRBJ2-2	once	TRBD2	TGTGCCTGGAGTGTATTCCTAGCGGGGACCGGGGAGCTGTTTTTT	CAWSVFLAGTGELFF
TRBV19	TRBJ2-7	.	TRBD1	TGTGCCAGTAGTATTGGGACAGGAAACGAGCAGTACTTC	CASSIGTGNEQYF
TRBV6-1	TRBJ2-5	few	TRBD2	TGTGCCAGCAGTGAACTAGCGGGGGGGCAAGAGACCCAGTACTTC	CASSELAGGQETQYF
TRBV6-5	TRBJ1-4	.	.	TGTGCCAGCAGTCTCCGGATAGCTACTAATGAAAAACTGTTTTTT	CASSLRIATNEKLFF
TRBV19	TRBJ1-1	.	TRBD1	TGTGCCAGTAGGCAGGGGGCGATTGAAGCTTTCTTT	CASRQGAIEAFF
TRBV7-9	TRBJ1-2	.	.	TGTGCCAGCAGCTACAAGGGGGAGAACTATGGCTACACCTTC	CASSYKGENYGYTF
TRBV4-3	TRBJ2-7	once	.	TGCGCCAGCAGCCAGTGGTGGGACTCGAGGGGTTTTCACGAGCAGTACTTC	CASSQWWDSRGFHEQYF
TRBV5-4	TRBJ2-7	.	.	TGTGCCAGCAGCTTGGGGGCCTCCTACGAGCAGTACTTC	CASSLGASYEQYF
TRBV7-2	TRBJ2-7	.	TRBD2	TGTGCCAGCAGCCAATATAGCCTAGCGGGAGGGGCCTACGAGCAGTACTTC	CASSQYSLAGGAYEQYF
TRBV5-4	TRBJ2-7	.	TRBD2	TGTGCCAGCAGCCCCACTGGACTAGCGGGAGGAGGGTCCTACGAGCAGTACTTC	CASSPTGLAGGGSYEQYF
TRBV7-2	TRBJ2-2	.	TRBD2	TGTGCCAGCAGCCATAGCGGGAGGGGGACCGGGGAGCTGTTTTTT	CASSHSGRGTGELFF
TRBV28	TRBJ1-1	.	.	TGTGCCAGCAGTTTGACGGGAGCCGAAGCTTTCTTT	CASSLTGAEAFF
TRBV11-3	TRBJ1-1	.	.	TGTGCCAGCAGCTTAGGAGACACTGAAGCTTTCTTT	CASSLGDTEAFF
TRBV6-2/TRBV6-3	TRBJ1-5	.	.	TGTGCCAGCAGTTACTCGAGGTTGGTTCAGCCCCAGCATTTT	CASSYSRLVQPQHF
TRBV29-1	TRBJ2-3	.	TRBD2	TGCAGCGTTGACGGAGCGGGAGCTATAGATACGCAGTATTTT	CSVDGAGAIDTQYF
TRBV13	TRBJ2-1	.	TRBD1	TGTGCCAGCAGCTTCAGGGGGGAGCAGTTCTTC	CASSFRGEQFF
TRBV4-3	TRBJ1-1	.	.	TGCGCCAGCAGCCCATCACAGGGATCCACTGAAGCTTTCTTT	CASSPSQGSTEAFF
TRBV5-4	TRBJ2-1	.	TRBD2	TGTGCCAGCAGCTCCGGGACTAGCGGCCGTTCTGGGAATGAGCAGTTCTTC	CASSSGTSGRSGNEQFF
TRBV5-1	TRBJ2-7	.	.	TGCGCCAGCAGCAGAGACAGGAGCTCCTACGAGCAGTACTTC	CASSRDRSSYEQYF
TRBV5-6	TRBJ2-2	.	.	TGTGCCAGCAGCTTTCGGTCGAACACCGGGGAGCTGTTTTTT	CASSFRSNTGELFF
TRBV7-2	TRBJ2-7	.	.	TGTGCCAGCAGCTATCCGTCCTACGAGCAGTACTTC	CASSYPSYEQYF
TRBV9	TRBJ2-3	once	.	TGTGCCAGCAGCCCTCGAGTTGGTAGCACAGATACGCAGTATTTT	CASSPRVGSTDTQYF
TRBV6-1	TRBJ1-3	.	TRBD1	TGTGCCAGCAGTGAATCAGTGGCAGGGGGCTTCGGAAACACCATATATTTT	CASSESVAGGFGNTIYF
TRBV10-3	TRBJ2-7	once	.	TGTGCCATCAGTGAGCTGTCTAACTCCTACGAGCAGTACTTC	CAISELSNSYEQYF
TRBV7-2	TRBJ2-7	.	TRBD2	TGTGCCAGCAGCTCTGGACTAGCGGGGGTAGGGTACGAGCAGTACTTC	CASSSGLAGVGYEQYF
TRBV29-1	TRBJ2-7	.	TRBD2	TGCAGCGTGGGACTAGCGGGCCCCTACGAGCAGTACTTC	CSVGLAGPYEQYF
TRBV7-6	TRBJ2-3	once	TRBD2	TGTGCCAGCAGACAAACTAGCGGAAGCACAGATACGCAGTATTTT	CASRQTSGSTDTQYF
TRBV19	TRBJ1-1	once	.	TGTGCCAGTAGTCAGATGAACACTGAAGCTTTCTTT	CASSQMNTEAFF
TRBV7-9	TRBJ2-7	few	TRBD1	TGTGCCAGCAGCTTAGTGGGACAGGGTGCCGAGCAGTACTTC	CASSLVGQGAEQYF
TRBV12-3/TRBV12-4	TRBJ2-7	.	.	TGTGCCAGCACGGGACACTACATAGACGAGCAGTACTTC	CASTGHYIDEQYF
TRBV5-4	TRBJ2-1	.	TRBD2	TGTGCCAGCAGCTTCGGGGGGGGCAATGAGCAGTTCTTC	CASSFGGGNEQFF
TRBV28	TRBJ1-5	.	.	TGTGCCAGCAGCTTACGGGATCGCAATCAGCCCCAGCATTTT	CASSLRDRNQPQHF
TRBV6-1	TRBJ2-5	.	.	TGTGCCAGCAGTGAATTGGCATACGACCAAGAGACCCAGTACTTC	CASSELAYDQETQYF
TRBV6-2/TRBV6-3	TRBJ1-3	.	.	TGTGCCAGCAGTTACCCGGACAGCCAAGGAAACACCATATATTTT	CASSYPDSQGNTIYF
TRBV28	TRBJ1-1	.	.	TGTGCCAGCAGTTTGGGCCCCTTGACGGACACTGAAGCTTTCTTT	CASSLGPLTDTEAFF
TRBV9	TRBJ1-5	.	TRBD1	TGTGCCAGCAGCGTAGGTGGGACAGGTCGTCAGCCCCAGCATTTT	CASSVGGTGRQPQHF
TRBV11-2	TRBJ2-1	.	TRBD1	TGTGCCAGCAGCTTAGGGACAGGGGCGGTCTACAATGAGCAGTTCTTC	CASSLGTGAVYNEQFF
TRBV6-1	TRBJ2-1	.	TRBD1	TGTGCCAGCAGTGGGGACAGGGGGCCCCTTTCCGCCTACAATGAGCAGTTCTTC	CASSGDRGPLSAYNEQFF
TRBV14	TRBJ2-1	.	TRBD2	TGTGCCAGCAGCCCTCCTTGGGGGGGATACAATGAGCAGTTCTTC	CASSPPWGGYNEQFF
TRBV2	TRBJ2-7	.	TRBD1	TGTGCCAGCGCCTCGGGACAGCCCTCCTACGAGCAGTACTTC	CASASGQPSYEQYF
TRBV15	TRBJ1-3	.	TRBD1	TGTGCCACCAGTCTTTCGACAGGGACTGGAAACACCATATATTTT	CATSLSTGTGNTIYF
TRBV7-8	TRBJ2-3	.	TRBD1	TGTGCCAGCAGCCCAGGGGGCGTTAGCACAGATACGCAGTATTTT	CASSPGGVSTDTQYF
TRBV10-1	TRBJ2-7	few	.	TGCGCCAGCAGTGAGTCCCCGAGCGGCCGATACGAGCAGTACTTC	CASSESPSGRYEQYF
TRBV11-2	TRBJ1-4	.	TRBD1	TGTGCCAGCAGCATGGGGACAGGACATAATGAAAAACTGTTTTTT	CASSMGTGHNEKLFF
TRBV5-6	TRBJ2-7	medium-sized	.	TGTGCCAGCAGCTCTTTAAACTCCTACGAGCAGTACTTC	CASSSLNSYEQYF
TRBV27	TRBJ1-1	.	.	TGTGCCAGCAGTCTCACCGGGGCTGAAGCTTTCTTT	CASSLTGAEAFF